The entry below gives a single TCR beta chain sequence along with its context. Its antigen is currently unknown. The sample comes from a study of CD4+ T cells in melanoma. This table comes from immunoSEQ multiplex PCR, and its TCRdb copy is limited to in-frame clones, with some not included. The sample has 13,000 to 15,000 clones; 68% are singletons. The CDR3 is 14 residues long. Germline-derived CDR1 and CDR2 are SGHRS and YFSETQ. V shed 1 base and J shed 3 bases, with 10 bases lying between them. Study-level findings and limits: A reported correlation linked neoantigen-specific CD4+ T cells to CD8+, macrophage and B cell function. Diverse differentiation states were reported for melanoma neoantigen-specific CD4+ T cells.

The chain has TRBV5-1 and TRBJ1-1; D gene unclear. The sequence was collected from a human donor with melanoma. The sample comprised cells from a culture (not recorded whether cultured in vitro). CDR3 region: CASSLPDGYTEAFF. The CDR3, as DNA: TGCGCCAGCAGCTTGCCGGACGGGTACACTGAAGCTTTCTTT.